This T cell receptor (beta chain) derives from a study of T cells in Graves' hyperthyroidism and ophthalmopathy. Study results and caveats: The blood repertoire included most of the expanded thyroid clonotypes above 0.001.

Active moderate-to-severe ophthalmopathy, Clinical Activity Score at least 3, NOSPECS at least 4, under 3 months' duration. From more than 9.5 ml of fresh peripheral blood, PBMCs were isolated. What was amplified from RNA transcripts were TCR beta CDR3 regions. Carried out on the TCR CDR3, a first-round RT-PCR used the HTBI primer set. TCRdb fed the multiplex PCR reads into MiXCR, producing one record per CDR3 protein. The repertoire has about 500,000 distinct CDR3 sequences, approximately 17% of them found once; the top ten carry approximately 15%. CDR3 length: 17 residues. Germline V lookup: CDR1 SGHVS, CDR2 FQNEAQ. Trimming removed 1 base at V and 2 bases at J, with 15 bases between. As for this clonotype: What it binds is unknown.

Sequenced sample: blood. This receptor was taken from a woman between 18 and 30 years old with Graves' ophthalmopathy. V usage is TRBV7-8 and J usage is TRBJ1-5; D gene unclear. The CDR3 reads CASSLDSFIMGNQPQHF. The CDR3 DNA follows: TGTGCCAGCAGCTTAGACTCGTTTATCATGGGCAATCAGCCCCAGCATTTT.